The clone carrying this T cell receptor (beta chain) has at least ten counts. The CDR3 is made up of 15 amino acids. Germline loops: CDR1 LGHDT, CDR2 YNNKEL (reference sequence). V was pared by 3 bases and J by 2 bases, with 6 bases of the junction left unmatched. When naive CD8 T cells were sorted, they were gated as CD8+CD4-CCR7+CD45RA+. This sample was taken from a study of molecular identifiers for immune sequencing clone quantification. TCRdb analysed the PCR reads with MiXCR anew, one entry per CDR3 protein. The profile covers 400,000 to 600,000 distinct CDR3 sequences, with roughly 26% appearing a single time and around 0.76% taken by the ten largest.

The sequence was obtained from a human donor in good health. Some libraries in this study had Jurkat cell RNA spiked in. The gene calls are TRBV3-1 and TRBJ1-1; 7 positions agree with TRBD1. Specimen: naive CD8+ T cells from blood, with Jurkat cell RNA spiked in. Specified subset: FACS-sorted CD8+CD4-CCR7+CD45RA+ naive T cells. The CDR3 loop reads CASSHIDRVNTEAFF. The CDR3 region has the DNA TGTGCCAGCAGCCACATCGACAGGGTCAACACTGAAGCTTTCTTT.